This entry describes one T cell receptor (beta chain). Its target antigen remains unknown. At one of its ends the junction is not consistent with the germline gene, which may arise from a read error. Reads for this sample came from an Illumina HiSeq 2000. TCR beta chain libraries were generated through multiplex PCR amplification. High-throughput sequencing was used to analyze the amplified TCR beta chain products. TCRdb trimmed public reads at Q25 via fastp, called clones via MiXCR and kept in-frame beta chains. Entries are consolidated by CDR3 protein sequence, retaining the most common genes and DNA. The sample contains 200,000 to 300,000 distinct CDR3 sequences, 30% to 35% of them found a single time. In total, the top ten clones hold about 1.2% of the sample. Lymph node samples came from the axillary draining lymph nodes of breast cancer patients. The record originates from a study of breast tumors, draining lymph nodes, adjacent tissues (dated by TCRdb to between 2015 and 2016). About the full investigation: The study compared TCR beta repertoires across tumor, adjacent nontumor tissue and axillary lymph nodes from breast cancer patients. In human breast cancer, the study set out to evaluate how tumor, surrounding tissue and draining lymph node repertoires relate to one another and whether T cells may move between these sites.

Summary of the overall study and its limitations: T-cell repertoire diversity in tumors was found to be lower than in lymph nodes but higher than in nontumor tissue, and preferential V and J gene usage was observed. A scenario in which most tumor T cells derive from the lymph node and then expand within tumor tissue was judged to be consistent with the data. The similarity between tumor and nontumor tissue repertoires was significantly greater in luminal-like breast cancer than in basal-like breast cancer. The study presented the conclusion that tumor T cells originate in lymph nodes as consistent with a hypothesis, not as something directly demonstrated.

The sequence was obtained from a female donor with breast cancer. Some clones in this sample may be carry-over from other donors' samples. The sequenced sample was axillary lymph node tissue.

The CDR3 region: CASSLLVGGQETQYF. The nucleotide sequence reads TGTGCTAGCAGCTTATTAGTAGGGGGCCAAGAGACCCAGTACTTC. The chain joins TRBV7-2 to TRBJ2-5, with TRBD1 as a weak D call on 6 bases. Based on the germline V gene, the CDR1 and CDR2 sequences are SGHTA and FQGNSA. From its cysteine to its phenylalanine, the CDR3 spans 15 amino acids. The retained sequence is limited to the CDR3, 45 bases, with the frame set at the first base.